The 25 T cell receptor beta chains reported below all come from one sample, sequenced in a study of OX40 agonist ivuxolimab in advanced cancers. Method: immunoSEQ multiplex PCR; TCRdb's copy keeps in-frame clones and lacks some. The data hold 30,000 to 40,000 clones, with approximately 89% observed a single time. Source: CD4+ or CD8+ T cells sorted from blood, taken in a trial of the OX40 agonist ivuxolimab. The receptors derive from an adult with an advanced solid tumor such as melanoma, head and neck, liver or kidney cancer.

The chain couples TRBV12-5 to TRBJ2-7; 7 bases match TRBD2. Losses at the gene ends were 7 bases for V and 3 bases for J; bases not matched to a gene: 9. The CDR3 totals 14 residues. Germline CDR1 is LGHNT and CDR2 is FRNRAP. The CDR3 loop reads CASDTGLPDYEQYF. The DNA for the CDR3 is TGTGCTAGTGACACGGGACTACCAGACTACGAGCAGTACTTC.

The chain couples TRBV30 to TRBJ1-3; D unclear. Trimming removed 1 base at V and 1 base at J, with 11 bases between. This CDR3 contains 15 residues. Germline-derived CDR1 and CDR2 are GTSNPN and SVGIG (reference sequence). The CDR3 protein is CAWSELLTSGNTIYF. Written as DNA, the CDR3 is TGTGCCTGGAGTGAACTCCTCACTTCTGGAAACACCATATATTTT.

This clone was found once. The rearrangement links TRBV5-1 to TRBJ2-7; TRBD2 is a possible D gene (6 bases). This CDR3 spans 13 amino acids. Germline V gene lookup returns CDR1 SGHRS and CDR2 YFSETQ. V lost 6 bases to trimming and J lost 7 bases, with 17 bases between them. The CDR3 nucleotides are TGCGCCAGCATCGACCCATTGGCGGGGGAGCAGTACTTC. This translates into CASIDPLAGEQYF.

J is TRBJ2-3 and V is TRBV5-8, with TRBD2 as a possible D gene (5 bases). The CDR3 has 14 amino acids. The V gene's germline CDR1 is SGHTS and CDR2 YDEGEE. V lost 0 bases to trimming and J lost 0 bases, with 5 bases between them. In DNA, the CDR3 is TGTGCCAGCAGCTTGGGCGGGAGCACAGATACGCAGTATTTT. As protein: CASSLGGSTDTQYF.

To note about this clone: The same CDR3 can be traced to other DNA sequences in this sample. The chain recombines TRBV5-4 with TRBJ2-7, with TRBD1 matching over 7 bases. Per germline, CDR1 SGHNT and CDR2 YYREEE (reference sequence). This CDR3 contains 15 residues. The V and J ends lost 2 bases and 3 bases, in that order; junction bases with no gene match: 8. The CDR3 loop is CASSFGRQGNYEQYF. The CDR3 DNA follows: TGTGCCAGCAGCTTTGGAAGACAGGGCAACTACGAGCAGTACTTC.

Only a few counts were recorded for this clone. The V and J genes are TRBV12-5 and TRBJ2-1; D is unresolved. The CDR3 loop spans 13 amino acids. CDR1 and CDR2 from the germline V gene are LGHNT and FRNRAP. Trimming left V 4 bases short and J 4 bases short, with 8 bases between. The CDR3 coding sequence is TGTGCTAGTGGTTCATCAAAGTACAATGAGCAGTTCTTC. Protein sequence: CASGSSKYNEQFF.

V and J are TRBV9 and TRBJ2-7; 10 positions agree with TRBD2. Germline CDR1 is SGDLS and CDR2 is YYNGEE. This CDR3 comprises 14 residues. V was clipped by 3 bases and J by 2 bases; unmatched bases: 2. The CDR3: CASSASGGAYEQYF. CDR3 bases: TGTGCCAGCAGCGCTAGCGGGGGCGCCTACGAGCAGTACTTC.

V is TRBV6-5 and J is TRBJ2-7, with 11 bases fitting TRBD2. The ends lost 5 bases at V and 1 base at J; junction bases unmatched: 4. Germline V gene lookup returns CDR1 MNHEY and CDR2 SVGAGI. The CDR3 length is 15 residues. The CDR3 nucleotides are TGTGCCAGCAGTACTACTAGCGGGAGTTCCTACGAGCAGTACTTC. It specifies CASSTTSGSSYEQYF.

The CDR3 nucleotides read TGTGCCAGCAGTGAAGGTGGGGGGGGTTACGAGCAGTACTTC. Its translation is CASSEGGGGYEQYF. V usage is TRBV6-1 and J usage is TRBJ2-7; 7 nucleotides align to TRBD2. The CDR3 has 14 residues. The trim removed 1 base at V and 4 bases at J, leaving 4 bases unmatched. The germline V gene has CDR1 MNHNS and CDR2 SASEGT.

CDR3 sequence reads: CASSRTFSGARTEAFF. The CDR3 DNA reads TGTGCCAGCAGCCGTACTTTTTCCGGGGCGAGAACGGAAGCTTTCTTT. The J gene is TRBJ1-1, the V gene TRBV14; D might be TRBD1 (5 bases). CDR1 and CDR2 (germline): SGHDN, FVKESK. V was cut by 4 bases and J by 8 bases, with 23 bases left in between. This CDR3 has 16 amino acids.

The chain links TRBV5-1 to TRBJ2-7; 10 nucleotides align to TRBD1. After removal of 9 bases from V and 4 bases from J, the junction contained 7 bases not matched to a gene. CDR3 length equals 13 residues. Germline lookup yields CDR1 SGHRS and CDR2 YFSETQ. CDR3 bases: TGCGCCATCCAGACAGGGGGCTTATACGAGCAGTACTTC. Translation gives CAIQTGGLYEQYF.

The rearrangement joins TRBV7-6 to TRBJ2-5; D unclear. The CDR3 length is 16 residues. Between the trimmed V and J ends, which lost 7 bases and 5 bases, there was a span of 23 bases. Germline CDR1 is SGHVS and CDR2 is FNYEAQ. CDR3 region: CASTETGTVPWETQYF. CDR3 nucleotides: TGTGCCAGCACTGAAACGGGCACAGTTCCCTGGGAGACCCAGTACTTC. The full variable domain, its missing parts supplied by reference TRBV7-6 and TRBJ2-5, is GAGVSQSPRYKVTKRGQDVALRCDPISGHVSLYWYRQALGQGPEFLTYFNYEAQQDKSGLPNDRFSAERPEGSISTLTIQRTEQRDSAMYRCASTETGTVPWETQYFGPGTRLLVL.

V usage is TRBV15 and J usage is TRBJ1-2; D is uncertain. Deletions cut 1 base from V and 6 bases from J, with 12 bases between. CDR1 is LNHNV and CDR2 is YYDKDF in the germline V gene (reference sequence). The length of the CDR3 is 14 residues. DNA for the CDR3: TGTGCCACCAGCAGAGGAGACAAAAAGAATGGCTACACCTTC. This codes for CATSRGDKKNGYTF.

The chain is built from TRBV11-2 and TRBJ2-5; 12 bases map to TRBD1. The V segment lost 3 bases and the J segment 5 bases; nucleotides outside the gene matches: 7. CDR3 length: 16 amino acids. Germline V CDR1 and CDR2: SGHAT, FQNNGV. The CDR3 protein is CASSFTGTGGGETQYF. CDR3 sequence (DNA): TGTGCCAGCAGCTTCACCGGGACAGGGGGCGGGGAGACCCAGTACTTC.

Concerning this clone itself: One junction end disagrees with the germline gene, perhaps due to a read error. V and J are TRBV7-7 and TRBJ2-1, with D possibly being TRBD2 (6 bases). The CDR3 sequence is 16 residues long. Germline V lookup: CDR1 SSHAT, CDR2 FNYEAQ (reference sequence). CDR3 in DNA: TGTGCTAGCAGCTCCACCGGGACTTCTTCCCTCAATGAGCAGTTCTTC. It codes for CASSSTGTSSLNEQFF.

The chain couples TRBV9 to TRBJ1-1; D not certain. V lost 0 bases and J lost 5, with 8 bases in between. Germline lookup yields CDR1 SGDLS and CDR2 YYNGEE. This CDR3 is built from 13 residues. For the CDR3, the DNA is TGTGCCAGCAGCGTAGGGGTGAGTACTGAAGCTTTCTTT. Its translation: CASSVGVSTEAFF.

The chain combines TRBV19 with TRBJ1-2, with D uncertain. CDR1 and CDR2 from the germline V gene are LNHDA and SQIVND (reference sequence). V lost 7 bases, J lost 1 base, and 13 bases lay in between. CDR3 size: 14 residues. The CDR3 DNA is TGTGCCAGTACCCAAGGCCAGGTTAACTATGGCTACACCTTC. Amino acids: CASTQGQVNYGYTF.

Turning to this clone: A read error is the likely source, as a far larger clone sits one nucleotide away. The same CDR3 also results from other DNA sequences found in this sample. The CDR3: CASSLGLAGAGEQYF. In DNA form, the CDR3 reads TGTGCCAGCAGCTTGGGACTCGCGGGGGCGGGGGAGCAGTACTTC. This sequence joins TRBV7-9 and TRBJ2-7, with D tentatively TRBD2 (7 bases). Trimming took off 3 bases at V and 7 bases at J, with 19 bases between the two ends. The germline CDR1 and CDR2 sequences are SEHNR and FQNEAQ (reference sequence). The CDR3 runs 15 residues.

This clone came up once. This chain connects TRBV9 to TRBJ2-2, with D maybe TRBD2 (6 bases). Trimming pared 7 bases from V and 6 bases from J, leaving 10 bases between. Germline-derived CDR1 and CDR2 are SGDLS and YYNGEE. The CDR3 is 12 residues long. CDR3 sequence (DNA): TGTGCCAGCGGCGGGATAGCCGGGGAGCTGTTTTTT. As protein: CASGGIAGELFF.

The chain uses TRBV9 and TRBJ2-7, with a possible D match to TRBD2 (5 bases). The ends were cut back, 1 base at V and 5 bases at J, with 7 bases in the middle. Germline V gives CDR1 SGDLS, CDR2 YYNGEE. This CDR3 has 12 residues. The CDR3 nucleotides are TGTGCCAGCAGCGTACAAGCGGACGAGCAGTACTTC. As protein: CASSVQADEQYF. Together with reference TRBV9 and TRBJ2-7, the CDR3 gives the full variable domain: DSGVTQTPKHLITATGQRVTLRCSPRSGDLSVYWYQQSLDQGLQFLIQYYNGEERAKGNILERFSAQQFPDLHSELNLSSLELGDSALYFCASSVQADEQYFGPGTRLTVT.

This clone was observed a handful of times. The CDR3 DNA sequence: TGTGCCAGCAGTGAAGCGCGAGCGGGGAGGGGAGAGACCCAGTACTTC. Its protein is CASSEARAGRGETQYF. The genes are TRBV2 and TRBJ2-5; TRBD2 agrees at 7 bases. In germline, CDR1 is SNHLY, CDR2 FYNNEI. CDR3 size: 16 residues. V gave up 0 bases and J gave up 4 bases; unmatched junction bases: 8.

The V call is TRBV27, the J call TRBJ1-1; TRBD1 agrees at 8 bases. The V gene end was trimmed by 2 bases and the J gene end by 4 bases; junction bases not matched to a gene: 3. This CDR3 region has 14 residues. Germline CDR1 MNHEY, CDR2 SMNVEV (reference sequence). This CDR3 reads CASSLQGAITEAFF. CDR3 coding DNA: TGTGCCAGCAGTTTACAGGGGGCGATCACTGAAGCTTTCTTT.

The chain couples TRBV7-9 to TRBJ1-1; D gene ambiguous. Trimming removed 8 bases from V and 0 bases from J, with 10 bases in between. The length of the CDR3 is 13 residues. CDR1 is SEHNR, CDR2 FQNEAQ, per germline (reference sequence). In nucleotides, the CDR3 is TGTGCCAGCCTAGGAGGACTGAACACTGAAGCTTTCTTT. Its translation: CASLGGLNTEAFF.

V is TRBV28 and J is TRBJ2-5, with D hard to call. The CDR3 contains 12 residues. Germline loops: CDR1 MDHEN, CDR2 SYDVKM. Between the trimmed V and J ends, which lost 6 bases and 5 bases, there was a span of 10 bases. The CDR3 spells CASSSLGETQYF. CDR3 nucleotides: TGTGCCAGCAGCTCCCTGGGGGAGACCCAGTACTTC.

This chain joins TRBV5-6 and TRBJ1-4; D is ambiguous. Germline CDR1 and CDR2: SGHDT and YYEEEE. This CDR3 is 16 amino acids long. The V gene lost 0 bases and the J gene lost 8 bases, with 17 bases spanning the gap. The CDR3 sequence: CASSLAVGRALEKLFF. CDR3 nucleotide sequence: TGTGCCAGCAGCTTGGCCGTCGGGAGGGCCTTAGAAAAACTGTTTTTT.